The present T cell receptor beta chain was sequenced within a study of T-cell reconstitution after alpha-beta-depleted transplantation in children (dated by TCRdb to about 2016). A note on the overall study: Using TCR repertoire profiling, the study followed T-cell immune reconstitution in a quantitative way in children after TCRalphabeta/CD19-depleted allogeneic hematopoietic cell transplantation. Results the study describes overall, beyond this receptor: In some patients, high TCRbeta diversity at day 60 was attributed to recipient T cells and intrathymic progenitors that had survived conditioning. Over subsequent months, a decline in hyperexpanded clone frequencies was noted, and after one year, T-cell counts and TCRbeta diversity were mostly ascribed to newly produced T cells. The apparently early recovery of alphabetaT-cell counts about two months after transplant reportedly depended on only several hundred rapidly expanded clones that came from non-depleted graft cells.

The treatment or condition label for this specimen denotes: allogeneic hematopoietic cell transplantation with graft depleted of TCRalphabeta T cells and CD19 B cells. TCRalphabeta/CD19-depleted allogeneic hematopoietic cell grafts were given to the transplant recipients, all of whom were children. Regarding this clonotype: Its antigen is still unknown. The sample holds no much larger clone one base away, and base qualities are not on file.

Libraries came from PCR. The instrument given in TCRdb is Illumina HiSeq 2500. TCR library preparation used molecular barcoding, with unique molecular identifiers applied to normalize quantification of the TCRbeta repertoire. TCRdb reworked the public reads: Q25 trimming with fastp, MiXCR clone assembly, productive beta chains retained. Merged by CDR3 protein, the rows form single entries marked with the most common genes and DNA. The sample records hundreds of thousands of distinct CDR3 sequences, under 15% of which are singletons. 2.2% of the sample lies in the top ten. From the cysteine through the phenylalanine, the CDR3 covers 16 amino acids. CDR3 DNA only is kept here, 48 bases in frame from base 1. In the germline V gene, CDR1 corresponds to MDHEN and CDR2 to SYDVKM. The trim is 6 bases for V and 5 bases for J, with a gap of 20 bases between the germline ends.

The V and J segments used are TRBV28 and TRBJ1-5; confidence is insufficient to name the D gene. This clonotype was obtained from a male patient younger than 18 who had a stem cell transplant for acute myeloid leukemia, so the T cells may come from the graft donor. The starting material was PBMCs, mostly from graft donor cells, obtained 360 days after TCRalphabeta/CD19-depleted stem cell transplant. The nucleotide sequence is TGTGCCAGCAGCCCTATTATTCAGGCTGGAGATCAGCCCCAGCATTTT. This gives the protein CASSPIIQAGDQPQHF.